This paragraph reports one T cell receptor beta chain. Its antigen is currently unknown. A multiplex PCR was run with 60 Vbeta primers and 13 Jbeta primers. Profiling relied on immunoSEQ multiplex PCR, and the TCRdb table lists in-frame clones only, not all of them. The table lists a few hundred thousand clones, about 81% of them singletons, with 8% in the top ten. The sample belongs to a study of cytomegalovirus exposure and HLA in healthy donors. The CDR3 is 14 residues long. V was clipped by 7 bases and J by 8 bases; unmatched bases: 7. Germline V lookup: CDR1 LNHDA, CDR2 SQIVND (reference sequence). Study-level results: Beyond CMV serostatus, there was no information to go on about immune exposure. Later on, an analysis tied 15,000 to 20,000 TCR beta sequences to HLA alleles at 0.05 false discovery rate.

Input material: PBMCs. This clonotype was obtained from a woman aged 55-70 years in good health and CMV-seropositive. The chain combines TRBV19 with TRBJ2-1; 11 bases agree with TRBD2. In DNA, the CDR3 is TGTGCCAGTACCACTAGCGGGAGTAGTTATGAGCAGTTCTTC. It is translated as CASTTSGSSYEQFF.